This T cell receptor beta chain is drawn from a study of blood T cells in healthy people across ages. Together with a sample-barcoded 5' primer, a J-beta primer mix was included in a second PCR lasting about 7 to 12 cycles. Any given sample supplied a minimum of 2.5 million CDR3-containing paired-end reads. TCRdb passed the 5' RACE reads through MiXCR, listing each CDR3 protein once. The sample lists hundreds of thousands of distinct CDR3 sequences; less than 60% were seen once. Peripheral blood samples of 9 to 10 milliliters were drawn from each donor. This clonotype was detected a few times. This TCR derives from a man at least 80 years old in good health. The sample comprised blood.

The CDR3 loop is CASSSTSGNFNEQFF. CDR3 DNA: TGTGCCAGCAGTTCCACTAGCGGGAACTTCAATGAGCAGTTCTTC. V usage is TRBV9 and J usage is TRBJ2-1; 10 bases agree with TRBD2. V was clipped by 5 bases and J by 6 bases; unmatched bases: 8. CDR3 length: 15 amino acids. Germline V gene sequence: CDR1 SGDLS, CDR2 YYNGEE. Using reference TRBV9 and TRBJ2-1 for the parts outside the CDR3, the full variable domain is DSGVTQTPKHLITATGQRVTLRCSPRSGDLSVYWYQQSLDQGLQFLIQYYNGEERAKGNILERFSAQQFPDLHSELNLSSLELGDSALYFCASSSTSGNFNEQFFGPGTRLTVL.